This T cell receptor (beta chain) was retrieved from a study of yellow fever vaccine responses in identical twins. The CDR3 covers 16 residues. Germline CDR1 LGHNA, CDR2 YSLEER. Germline trimming cut 0 bases from V and 3 bases from J; bases unmatched to any gene: 6. Findings and caveats of the study: Each twin's T cell response to the vaccine was reported to look partly convergent and partly personalized.

TCRdb itself ran the RT-PCR reads through MiXCR, one entry per CDR3 protein. This table has under 7,500 distinct CDR3 sequences, less than 90% appearing once. In its sample, this clonotype was seen once. Its target is not known. The sample was T cells from blood (PBMCs), unsorted or a sorted subset (not recorded which), taken before or after yellow fever vaccination (not recorded which). This rearrangement joins TRBV4-3 to TRBJ2-7, with 9 bases identical to TRBD2. This receptor was identified in a woman younger than 30 who received the yellow fever vaccine. The CDR3, as DNA: TGCGCCAGCAGCCAAGATGGGACTAGCTCATTCTACGAGCAGTACTTC. Translated: CASSQDGTSSFYEQYF.